What follows is one T cell receptor (beta chain) and its context. Per the study methods: Amplification of reference gene primers was used by the study to estimate nucleated cell counts. TCRdb's table, derived via immunoSEQ multiplex PCR, lists solely in-frame clones and lacks some. The V and J calls and clone size were taken over from that table, and D and trimming were inferred from the DNA. The sample gives 270,000 or so clones, roughly 84% of which show up once; 3.1% is in the top ten. This sample is part of a study of blood T cell repertoires in COVID-19. Study-wide background: The study drew acute and convalescent COVID-19 samples from the United States, Italy and Spain. T cells, B-cell-depleted T cells, or PBMCs supplied cDNA or gDNA.

This clonotype originated in a woman aged 18-29 years with acute or convalescent COVID-19. Sequencing was carried out using peripheral blood.

DNA of the CDR3: TGTGCCAGCACCATAGGGGGCGCCTACTATGGCTACACCTTC. Translating gives CASTIGGAYYGYTF. The chain employs TRBV2 and TRBJ1-2, with 7 bases aligning to TRBD1. Trimming at V came to 7 bases and at J to 3 bases, leaving 8 bases not matched to a gene. This CDR3 comprises 14 residues. Germline-derived CDR1 and CDR2 are SNHLY and FYNNEI.